This is a list of T cell receptor beta chains from one sample in a study of blood T cell repertoires in COVID-19. Generated by immunoSEQ multiplex PCR, the TCRdb table keeps only in-frame clones and is missing some. The table has under 300,000 clones, 89% seen once; the top ten hold 3.5% to 5%. The specimen sequenced was peripheral blood. The receptors were gathered from a woman aged 40-49 years who had recovered from COVID-19. Both conserved end residues are part of each CDR3. The order of the fields is J gene, clone size, V gene, CDR3 protein. Clone size, where shown, is once, few, many, or a class for clones that have expanded.

J: TRBJ1-2; size: NA; V: TRBV6-1; CDR3: CASSDRGDSSNYGYTF
J: TRBJ1-1; size: NA; V: TRBV3-1/TRBV3-2; CDR3: CASSHGRPRTEAFF
J: TRBJ2-1; size: NA; V: TRBV9; CDR3: CASSENPGLGGNEQFF
J: TRBJ2-7; size: NA; V: TRBV4-2; CDR3: CASSQEAGGRYEQYF
J: TRBJ1-4; size: NA; V: TRBV12-5; CDR3: CASGLVPGKLFF
J: TRBJ1-6; size: NA; V: TRBV4-3; CDR3: CASSQGVYNSPLHF
J: TRBJ1-4; size: NA; V: TRBV28; CDR3: CASSFLAATNEKLFF
J: TRBJ1-2; size: once; V: TRBV4-1; CDR3: CASSQGEGRDGYTF
J: TRBJ2-2; size: NA; V: TRBV7-2; CDR3: CASSLVRNTGELFF
J: TRBJ2-2; size: NA; V: TRBV10-3; CDR3: CAISQTGGAGELFF
J: TRBJ1-1; size: NA; V: TRBV29-1; CDR3: CSVVGVNTEAFF
J: TRBJ2-7; size: NA; V: TRBV15; CDR3: CATSRDTGETYEQYF
J: TRBJ2-5; size: NA; V: TRBV11-3; CDR3: CASSRTTGAGETQYF
J: TRBJ2-1; size: NA; V: TRBV12-5; CDR3: CASGLDQGTEQFF
J: TRBJ1-6; size: NA; V: TRBV5-4; CDR3: CASSRARGTDLQVLHF
J: TRBJ1-6; size: NA; V: TRBV3-1/TRBV3-2; CDR3: CASSLTGEDSPLHF
J: TRBJ1-1; size: NA; V: TRBV2; CDR3: CASSRELNTEAFF
J: TRBJ2-5; size: NA; V: TRBV4-3; CDR3: CASSQVGRETQYF
J: TRBJ2-1; size: NA; V: TRBV5-1; CDR3: CASSLGQDYNEQFF
J: TRBJ1-1; size: NA; V: TRBV3-1/TRBV3-2; CDR3: CASSPTGGNTEAFF
J: TRBJ1-5; size: NA; V: TRBV28; CDR3: CASRQGVSQPQHF
J: TRBJ1-1; size: few; V: TRBV28; CDR3: CASRRSGDYTEAFF
J: TRBJ2-3; size: NA; V: TRBV6-5; CDR3: CASREWRRVADTQYF
J: TRBJ1-1; size: few; V: TRBV28; CDR3: CASSTMRTEAFF
J: TRBJ2-2; size: NA; V: TRBV5-5; CDR3: CASSPGSIPNTGELFF
J: TRBJ2-3; size: NA; V: TRBV23-1; CDR3: CASSQSRGLTQYF
J: TRBJ2-1; size: NA; V: TRBV30; CDR3: CAWSSGLAGYNEQFF
J: TRBJ2-3; size: once; V: TRBV20-1; CDR3: CSPYFADTQYF
J: TRBJ2-5; size: NA; V: TRBV5-6; CDR3: CASSSGSGGLKETQYF
J: TRBJ2-3; size: once; V: TRBV12-3/TRBV12-4; CDR3: CASRGQGAYTQYF
J: TRBJ1-3; size: NA; V: TRBV9; CDR3: CASSAEGQGRHTIYF
J: TRBJ2-2; size: NA; V: TRBV2; CDR3: CASSGRTGELFF
J: TRBJ2-2; size: NA; V: TRBV4-3; CDR3: CASSQLAWTGELFF
J: TRBJ2-2; size: once; V: TRBV10-1; CDR3: CASGRTSWGGELFF
J: TRBJ2-1; size: NA; V: TRBV5-4; CDR3: CASSPEGGGDYNEQFF
J: TRBJ1-5; size: NA; V: TRBV15; CDR3: CATQSRPQGSQPQHF
J: TRBJ2-7; size: NA; V: TRBV19; CDR3: CASSPTSGGYEQYF
J: TRBJ2-3; size: NA; V: TRBV2; CDR3: CASGYQGGASDTQYF
J: TRBJ2-1; size: NA; V: TRBV19; CDR3: CASSMGGQDWGVYEQFF
J: TRBJ2-7; size: NA; V: TRBV30; CDR3: CAWRGEGRSYEQYF
J: TRBJ2-4; size: NA; V: TRBV6-5; CDR3: CASSYSAAKNIQYF
J: TRBJ1-1; size: few; V: TRBV4-2; CDR3: CASSQDERGPEAFF
J: TRBJ2-6; size: once; V: TRBV14; CDR3: CASSQGASGANVLTF
J: TRBJ1-5; size: NA; V: TRBV7-2; CDR3: CASSLAPRAGRQPQHF
J: TRBJ2-3; size: NA; V: TRBV27; CDR3: CASRERVRTDTQYF